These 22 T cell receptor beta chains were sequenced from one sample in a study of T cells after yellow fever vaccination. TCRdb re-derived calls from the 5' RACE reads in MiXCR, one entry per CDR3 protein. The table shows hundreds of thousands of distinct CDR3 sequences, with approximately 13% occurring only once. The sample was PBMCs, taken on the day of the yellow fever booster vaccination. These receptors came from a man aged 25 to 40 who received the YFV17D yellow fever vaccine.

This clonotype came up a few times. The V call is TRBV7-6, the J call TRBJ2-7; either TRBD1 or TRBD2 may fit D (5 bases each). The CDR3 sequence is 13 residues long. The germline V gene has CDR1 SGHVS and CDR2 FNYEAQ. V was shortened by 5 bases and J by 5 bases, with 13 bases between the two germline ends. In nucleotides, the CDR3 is TGTGCCAGCAGCCCGAGGGGTTTACACGAGCAGTACTTC. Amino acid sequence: CASSPRGLHEQYF.

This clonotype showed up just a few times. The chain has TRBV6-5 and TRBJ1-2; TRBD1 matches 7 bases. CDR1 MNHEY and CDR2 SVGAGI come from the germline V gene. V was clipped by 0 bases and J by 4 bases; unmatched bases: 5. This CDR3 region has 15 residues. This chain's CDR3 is CASSYSGTESYGYTF. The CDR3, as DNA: TGTGCCAGCAGTTACTCAGGGACAGAGAGCTATGGCTACACCTTC.

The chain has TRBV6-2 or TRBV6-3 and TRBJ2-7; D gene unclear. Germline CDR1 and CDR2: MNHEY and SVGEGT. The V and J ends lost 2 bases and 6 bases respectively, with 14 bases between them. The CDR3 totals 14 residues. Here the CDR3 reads CASSYDLTPSEQYF. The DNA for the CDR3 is TGTGCCAGCAGTTACGATCTTACTCCATCCGAGCAGTACTTC.

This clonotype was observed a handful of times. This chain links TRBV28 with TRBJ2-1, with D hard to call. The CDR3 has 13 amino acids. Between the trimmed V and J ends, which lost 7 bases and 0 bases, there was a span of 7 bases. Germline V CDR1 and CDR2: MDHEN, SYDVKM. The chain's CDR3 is CASIESSYNEQFF. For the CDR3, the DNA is TGTGCCAGCATCGAGAGCTCCTACAATGAGCAGTTCTTC.

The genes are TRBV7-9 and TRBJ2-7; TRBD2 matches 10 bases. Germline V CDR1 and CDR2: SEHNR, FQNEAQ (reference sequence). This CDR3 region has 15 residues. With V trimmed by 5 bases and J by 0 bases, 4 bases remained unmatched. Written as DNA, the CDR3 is TGTGCCAGCAGCCCCCTAGCGGGGGACTCCTACGAGCAGTACTTC. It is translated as CASSPLAGDSYEQYF.

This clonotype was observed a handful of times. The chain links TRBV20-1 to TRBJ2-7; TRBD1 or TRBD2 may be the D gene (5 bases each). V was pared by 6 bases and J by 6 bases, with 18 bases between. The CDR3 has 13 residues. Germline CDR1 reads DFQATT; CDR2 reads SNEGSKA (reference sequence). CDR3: CSADSGTYTEQYF. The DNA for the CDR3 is TGCAGTGCAGATTCCGGGACCTACACCGAGCAGTACTTC.

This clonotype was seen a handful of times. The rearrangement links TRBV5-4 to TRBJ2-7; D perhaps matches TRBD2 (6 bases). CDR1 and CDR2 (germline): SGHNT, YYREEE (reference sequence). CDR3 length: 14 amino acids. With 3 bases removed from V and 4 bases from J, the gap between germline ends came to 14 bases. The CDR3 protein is CASSSDGTSYEQYF. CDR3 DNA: TGTGCCAGCAGCTCCGACGGGACTTCGTACGAGCAGTACTTC.

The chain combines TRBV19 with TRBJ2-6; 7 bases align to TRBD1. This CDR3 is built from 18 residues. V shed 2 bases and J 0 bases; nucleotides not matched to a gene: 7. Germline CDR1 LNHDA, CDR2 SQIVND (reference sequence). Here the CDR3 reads CASSIINRGNSGANVLTF. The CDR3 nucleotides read TGTGCCAGTAGTATAATAAACAGGGGAAACTCTGGGGCCAACGTCCTGACTTTC.

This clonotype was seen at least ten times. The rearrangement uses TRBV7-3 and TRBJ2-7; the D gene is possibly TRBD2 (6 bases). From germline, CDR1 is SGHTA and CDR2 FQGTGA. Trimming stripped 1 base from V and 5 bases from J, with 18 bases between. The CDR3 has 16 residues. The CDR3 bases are TGTGCCAGCAGCTTAAGAGTGGCTGGAGGGGCCCACGAGCAGTACTTC. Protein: CASSLRVAGGAHEQYF. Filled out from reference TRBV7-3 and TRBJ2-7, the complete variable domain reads GAGVSQTPSNKVTEKGKYVELRCDPISGHTALYWYRQSLGQGPEFLIYFQGTGAADDSGLPNDRFFAVRPEGSVSTLKIQRTERGDSAVYLCASSLRVAGGAHEQYFGPGTRLTVT.

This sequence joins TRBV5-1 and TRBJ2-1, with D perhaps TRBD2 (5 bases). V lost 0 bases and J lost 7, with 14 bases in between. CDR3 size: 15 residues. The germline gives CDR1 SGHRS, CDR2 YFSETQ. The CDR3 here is CASSLERSKWNEQFF. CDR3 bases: TGCGCCAGCAGCTTGGAGCGGAGTAAATGGAATGAGCAGTTCTTC.

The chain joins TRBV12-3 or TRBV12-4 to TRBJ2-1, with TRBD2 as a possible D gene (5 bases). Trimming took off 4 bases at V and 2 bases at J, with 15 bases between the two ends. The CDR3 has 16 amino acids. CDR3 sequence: CASSSPVERAYNEQFF. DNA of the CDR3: TGTGCCAGCAGTTCCCCGGTGGAGAGGGCCTACAATGAGCAGTTCTTC.

The CDR3 DNA reads TGCGCCAGCAGCTTGGCGGTGAATTTAGGCAAAAACATTCAGTACTTC. This sequence encodes CASSLAVNLGKNIQYF. This rearrangement joins TRBV5-1 to TRBJ2-4; D is unresolved. This CDR3 has 16 amino acids. Germline-derived CDR1 and CDR2 are SGHRS and YFSETQ. The V gene lost 0 bases and the J gene lost 3 bases, with 13 bases spanning the gap.

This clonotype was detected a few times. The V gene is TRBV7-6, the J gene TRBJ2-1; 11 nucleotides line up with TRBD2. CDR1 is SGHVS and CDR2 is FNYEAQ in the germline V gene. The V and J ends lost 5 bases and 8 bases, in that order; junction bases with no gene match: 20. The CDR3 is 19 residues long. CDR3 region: CASSPQPLIAGGGFYEQFF. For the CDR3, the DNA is TGTGCCAGCAGCCCACAACCTCTCATAGCGGGAGGGGGGTTTTATGAGCAGTTCTTC.

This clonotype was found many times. CDR3 amino acids: CASSPPGGADYTF. CDR3 DNA sequence: TGTGCCAGCAGCCCCCCGGGGGGCGCCGACTACACCTTC. The chain links TRBV3-1 to TRBJ1-2, with TRBD1 as a possible D gene (6 bases). The germline V gene has CDR1 LGHDT and CDR2 YNNKEL (reference sequence). V was clipped by 4 bases and J by 10 bases, with 16 bases between them. The CDR3 totals 13 residues.

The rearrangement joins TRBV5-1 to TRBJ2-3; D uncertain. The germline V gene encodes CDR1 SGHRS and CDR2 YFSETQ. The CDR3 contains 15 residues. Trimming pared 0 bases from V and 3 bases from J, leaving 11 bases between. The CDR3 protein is CASSLAPVETDTQYF. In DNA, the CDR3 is TGCGCCAGCAGCTTGGCCCCCGTGGAAACAGATACGCAGTATTTT.

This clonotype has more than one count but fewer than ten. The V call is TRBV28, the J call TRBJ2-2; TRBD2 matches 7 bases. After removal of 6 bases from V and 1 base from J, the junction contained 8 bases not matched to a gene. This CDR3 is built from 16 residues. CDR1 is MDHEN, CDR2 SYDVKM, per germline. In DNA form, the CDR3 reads TGTGCCAGCAGCAAAGCGGGAAGAGGGAACACCGGGGAGCTGTTTTTT. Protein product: CASSKAGRGNTGELFF.

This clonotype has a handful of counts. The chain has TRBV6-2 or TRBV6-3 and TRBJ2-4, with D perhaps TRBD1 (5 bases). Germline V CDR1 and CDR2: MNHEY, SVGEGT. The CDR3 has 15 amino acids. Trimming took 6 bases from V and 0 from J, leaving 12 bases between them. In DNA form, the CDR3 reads TGTGCCAGCAGCCGAGACAGATTAGCCAAAAACATTCAGTACTTC. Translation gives CASSRDRLAKNIQYF.

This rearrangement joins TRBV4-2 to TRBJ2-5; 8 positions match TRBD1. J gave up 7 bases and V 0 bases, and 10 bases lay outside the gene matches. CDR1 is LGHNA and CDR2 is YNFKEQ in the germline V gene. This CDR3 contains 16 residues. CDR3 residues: CASSQEPKDRVGTQYF. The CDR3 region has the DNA TGTGCCAGCAGCCAAGAGCCCAAGGACAGGGTGGGGACCCAGTACTTC.

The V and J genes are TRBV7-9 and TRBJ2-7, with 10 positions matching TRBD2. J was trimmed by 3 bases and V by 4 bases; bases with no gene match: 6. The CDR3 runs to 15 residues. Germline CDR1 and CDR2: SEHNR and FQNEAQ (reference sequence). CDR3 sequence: CASSSSGGGGYEQYF. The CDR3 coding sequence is TGTGCCAGCAGCTCGAGCGGGGGGGGAGGCTACGAGCAGTACTTC.

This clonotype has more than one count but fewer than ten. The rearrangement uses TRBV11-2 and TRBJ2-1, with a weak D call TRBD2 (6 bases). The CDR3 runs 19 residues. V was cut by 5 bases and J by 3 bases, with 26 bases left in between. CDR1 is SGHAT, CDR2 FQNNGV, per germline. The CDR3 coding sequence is TGTGCCAGCAGCCCCCGAGTGGGAGGCGGGGAGAAAGGCTACAATGAGCAGTTCTTC. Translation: CASSPRVGGGEKGYNEQFF.

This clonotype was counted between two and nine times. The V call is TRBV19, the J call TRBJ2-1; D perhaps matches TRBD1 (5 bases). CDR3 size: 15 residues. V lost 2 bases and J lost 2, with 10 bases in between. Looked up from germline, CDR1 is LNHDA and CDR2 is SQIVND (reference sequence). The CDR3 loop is CASSIKGLAYNEQFF. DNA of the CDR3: TGTGCCAGTAGTATAAAGGGGTTGGCCTACAATGAGCAGTTCTTC. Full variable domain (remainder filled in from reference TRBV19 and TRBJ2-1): DGGITQSPKYLFRKEGQNVTLSCEQNLNHDAMYWYRQDPGQGLRLIYYSQIVNDFQKGDIAEGYSVSREKKESFPLTVTSAQKNPTAFYLCASSIKGLAYNEQFFGPGTRLTVL.

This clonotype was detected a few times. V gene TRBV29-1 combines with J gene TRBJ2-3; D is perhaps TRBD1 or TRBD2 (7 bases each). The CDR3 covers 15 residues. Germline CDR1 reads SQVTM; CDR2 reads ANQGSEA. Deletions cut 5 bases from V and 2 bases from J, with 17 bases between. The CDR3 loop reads CSVRQGGLLTDTQYF. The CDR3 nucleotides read TGCAGCGTTCGACAGGGAGGGCTTCTCACAGATACGCAGTATTTT.